The source of this T cell receptor (beta chain) is a study of beta chain features in type 1 diabetes. Turning to the study itself: Patients and healthy donors were similar in age, gender and cell yields.

The whole isolated RNA underwent reverse transcription, so sequencing captured expressed TCRB transcripts. Sequencing was performed with immunoSEQ multiplex PCR; in TCRdb, only in-frame clones are kept and a portion is missing. This table holds hundreds of thousands of clones, 7.5% to 10% found once. This clone was counted once. CDR3 size: 15 residues. The V gene lost 4 bases and the J gene lost 4 bases, with 14 bases spanning the gap. Germline V gene sequence: CDR1 MNHEY, CDR2 SMNVEV (reference sequence). This clonotype originated in a woman aged 18-29 years in good health. The sequencing input was naive CD4+ T cells from blood. The chain is built from TRBV27 and TRBJ1-5; D perhaps matches TRBD1 (5 bases). This CDR3 is CASSSAGQRNQPQHF. In DNA form, the CDR3 reads TGTGCCAGCAGTTCGGCAGGGCAACGGAATCAGCCCCAGCATTTT.